This is a list of T cell receptor beta chains from one sample in a study of blood T cell repertoires in COVID-19. Repertoires were generated with immunoSEQ multiplex PCR, while TCRdb's copy carries only in-frame clones and drops some. The table includes some 130,000 clones, roughly 80% detected once. Sequenced input: peripheral blood. The receptor set was obtained from a man between 65 and 80 years old with acute or convalescent COVID-19. CDR3s include the opening cysteine and the closing phenylalanine or tryptophan. A D gene is named only where the DNA matches it firmly.

D,V,J,CDR3,DNA
NA,TRBV5-1,TRBJ2-2,CASSLGGTANTGELFF,TGCGCCAGCAGCTTGGGCGGGACAGCAAACACCGGGGAGCTGTTTTTT
TRBD1,TRBV2,TRBJ1-2,CASRGGTGELYGYTF,TGTGCCAGCAGGGGAGGGACAGGAGAACTCTATGGCTACACCTTC
NA,TRBV7-2,TRBJ1-2,CASSLHQPRGEGYTF,TGTGCCAGCAGCCTACACCAGCCCAGGGGCGAGGGCTACACCTTC
NA,TRBV28,TRBJ2-7,CASRDYPYEQYF,TGTGCCAGCAGGGACTACCCCTACGAGCAGTACTTC
TRBD1,TRBV5-4,TRBJ2-7,CASSLGQAPGLSYEQYF,TGTGCCAGCAGCCTGGGACAGGCCCCTGGGTTATCCTACGAGCAGTACTTC
TRBD1,TRBV9,TRBJ1-6,CASSAEDRANSPLHF,TGTGCCAGCAGCGCCGAGGACAGGGCTAATTCACCCCTCCACTTT
TRBD1,TRBV19,TRBJ1-5,CASRWTGSGNQPQHF,TGTGCCAGTAGATGGACAGGGTCGGGCAATCAGCCCCAGCATTTT
NA,TRBV5-4,TRBJ2-6,CASSLQGAGANVLTF,TGTGCCAGCAGCCTACAGGGCGCTGGGGCCAACGTCCTGACTTTC
TRBD1,TRBV9,TRBJ2-2,CASSVDQGAIGELFF,TGTGCCAGCAGCGTAGACCAGGGGGCTATAGGGGAGCTGTTTTTT
NA,TRBV28,TRBJ1-3,CASSSPAVSGNTIYF,TGTGCCAGCAGTTCCCCAGCGGTATCTGGAAACACCATATATTTT